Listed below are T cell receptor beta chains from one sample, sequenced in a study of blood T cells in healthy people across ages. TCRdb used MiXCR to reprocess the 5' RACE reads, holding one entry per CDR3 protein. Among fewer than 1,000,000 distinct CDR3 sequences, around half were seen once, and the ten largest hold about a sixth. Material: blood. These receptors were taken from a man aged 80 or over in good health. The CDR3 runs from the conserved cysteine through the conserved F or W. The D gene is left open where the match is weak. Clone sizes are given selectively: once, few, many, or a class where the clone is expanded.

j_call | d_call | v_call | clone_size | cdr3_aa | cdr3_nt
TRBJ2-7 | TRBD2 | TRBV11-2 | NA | CASSPASGGSYEQYF | TGTGCCAGCAGCCCGGCCAGCGGGGGATCCTACGAGCAGTACTTC
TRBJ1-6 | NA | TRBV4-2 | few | CASSQDQGSPLHF | TGTGCCAGCAGCCAAGATCAGGGTTCACCCCTCCACTTT
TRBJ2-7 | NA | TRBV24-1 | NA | CATSPFGSGSQNNEQYF | TGTGCCACCAGTCCCTTCGGGAGCGGAAGTCAAAACAATGAGCAGTACTTC
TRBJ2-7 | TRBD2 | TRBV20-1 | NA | CSALAEGSEQYF | TGCAGTGCCCTAGCGGAGGGGTCCGAGCAGTACTTC
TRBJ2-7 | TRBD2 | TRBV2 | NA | CASSESYRAPGSLAGGTYEQYF | TGTGCCAGCAGTGAGAGCTACAGGGCGCCAGGCTCGCTAGCGGGAGGTACCTACGAGCAGTACTTC
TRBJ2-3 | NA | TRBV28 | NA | CASSLDDRDTDTQYF | TGTGCCAGCAGTTTAGACGACAGAGACACAGATACGCAGTATTTT
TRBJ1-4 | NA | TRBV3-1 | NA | CASSQVQMGDEKLFF | TGTGCCAGCAGCCAAGTGCAGATGGGGGACGAAAAACTGTTTTTT
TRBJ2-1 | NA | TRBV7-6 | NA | CASASAINEQFF | TGTGCCAGCGCTAGCGCGATCAATGAGCAGTTCTTC
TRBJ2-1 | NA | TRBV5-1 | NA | CASSLDRQINEQFF | TGCGCCAGCAGCTTGGACAGGCAGATCAATGAGCAGTTCTTC
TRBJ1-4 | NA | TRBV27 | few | CASTSRWELVNEKLFF | TGTGCCAGCACATCTAGGTGGGAACTTGTTAATGAAAAACTGTTTTTT
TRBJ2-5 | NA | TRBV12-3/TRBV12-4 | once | CASSYRWEQETQYF | TGTGCCAGCAGTTATAGGTGGGAACAAGAGACCCAGTACTTC
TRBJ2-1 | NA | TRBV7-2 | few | CASGLPGLLDNEQFF | TGTGCCAGCGGACTACCGGGACTGTTGGACAATGAGCAGTTCTTC
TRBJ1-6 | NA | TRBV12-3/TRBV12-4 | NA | CASSFGMGSPLHF | TGTGCCAGCAGTTTTGGGATGGGTTCACCCCTCCACTTT
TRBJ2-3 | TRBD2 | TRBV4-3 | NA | CASSPSGTTGTQYF | TGCGCCAGCAGCCCCAGCGGGACCACAGGTACGCAGTATTTT
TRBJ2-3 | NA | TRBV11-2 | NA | CASSSHRGSDTQYF | TGTGCCAGCAGCTCCCACCGGGGGTCAGATACGCAGTATTTT
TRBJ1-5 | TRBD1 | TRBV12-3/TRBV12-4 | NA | CASRPRTGESSNQPQHF | TGTGCCAGCAGACCAAGGACAGGGGAGAGTAGCAATCAGCCCCAGCATTTT
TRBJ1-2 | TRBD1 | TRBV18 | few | CASSPGTGRYGYTF | TGTGCCAGCTCACCAGGGACAGGCCGCTATGGCTACACCTTC
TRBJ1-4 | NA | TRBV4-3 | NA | CASSQDLGEKLFF | TGCGCCAGCAGCCAAGATTTGGGTGAAAAACTGTTTTTT
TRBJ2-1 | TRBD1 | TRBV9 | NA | CASSVAGQGYNEQFF | TGTGCCAGCAGCGTAGCAGGACAGGGCTACAATGAGCAGTTCTTC
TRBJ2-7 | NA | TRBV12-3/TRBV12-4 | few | CASSQHNYEQYF | TGTGCCAGCAGTCAGCACAACTACGAGCAGTACTTC
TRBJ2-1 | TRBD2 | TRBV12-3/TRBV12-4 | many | CASSLRGGAAGGLYNEQFF | TGTGCCAGCAGTTTGAGAGGGGGCGCCGCGGGAGGGCTCTACAATGAGCAGTTCTTC
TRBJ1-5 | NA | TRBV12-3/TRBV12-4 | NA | CASAKQGFVYQPQHF | TGTGCCAGCGCGAAACAGGGTTTCGTCTATCAGCCCCAGCATTTT
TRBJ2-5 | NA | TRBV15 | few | CATSTQTGPQETQYF | TGTGCCACCAGCACTCAGACAGGTCCACAAGAGACCCAGTACTTC
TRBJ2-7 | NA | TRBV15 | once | CATSNRAEYEQYF | TGTGCCACCAGCAACCGGGCCGAATACGAGCAGTACTTC
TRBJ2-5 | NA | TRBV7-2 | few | CASSLGGRASANEQYF | TGTGCCAGCAGCTTAGGGGGCAGGGCATCCGCCAATGAGCAGTACTTC
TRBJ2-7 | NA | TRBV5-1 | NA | CASSSAPGSYEQYF | TGCGCCAGCAGCTCAGCCCCAGGGTCCTACGAGCAGTACTTC